Below are 9 T cell receptor beta chains sequenced from a single sample in a study of blood T cell repertoires in COVID-19. Produced via immunoSEQ multiplex PCR; TCRdb's table is partial and in-frame only. In the table there are 200,000 to 250,000 clones, 84% of which are singletons. The sequenced sample consisted of PBMCs or T cells enriched from blood (not recorded which). The receptors were gathered from a woman aged 40-49 years who had recovered from COVID-19.

CDR3 bases: TGTGCTAGTGGTTTAGACGAGCGAGAAAAACTGTTTTTT. Its translation: CASGLDEREKLFF. J is TRBJ1-4 and V is TRBV12-5; D gene ambiguous. Germline values: CDR1 LGHNT, CDR2 FRNRAP. This CDR3 comprises 13 residues. The ends were cut back, 3 bases at V and 8 bases at J, with 10 bases in the middle.

The rearrangement uses TRBV28 and TRBJ2-7, with D perhaps TRBD2 (5 bases). Germline lookup yields CDR1 MDHEN and CDR2 SYDVKM. CDR3 length: 14 amino acids. V lost 6 bases and J lost 5, with 17 bases in between. The CDR3 DNA sequence: TGTGCCAGCAGCTCGACGTCACTAGTCGACGAGCAGTACGTC. Amino acid sequence: CASSSTSLVDEQYV.

The chain is built from TRBV28 and TRBJ2-7; 14 bases are shared with TRBD2. Trimming removed 6 bases from V and 7 bases from J; junction bases left unmatched: 8. This CDR3 has 15 amino acids. Germline CDR1 and CDR2: MDHEN and SYDVKM. The CDR3 spells CASRKRLAGGREQYF. CDR3 in DNA: TGTGCCAGCAGAAAGAGACTAGCGGGAGGGCGGGAGCAGTACTTC.

This chain links TRBV5-5 with TRBJ2-3; weak D call: TRBD2 (5 bases). V was pared by 3 bases and J by 4 bases, with 12 bases between. The CDR3 is made up of 14 amino acids. The germline V gene has CDR1 SGHKS and CDR2 YYEKEE (reference sequence). Here the CDR3 reads CASSSPAEADTQYF. In DNA, the CDR3 is TGTGCCAGCAGCTCCCCGGCGGAGGCAGATACGCAGTATTTT.

In this sample, this clone turned up many times. The CDR3 nucleotides read TGTGCCAGCAGTCTAGGGGCTCCTAAACCCTATAATTCACCCCTCCACTTT. This sequence encodes CASSLGAPKPYNSPLHF. The chain combines TRBV28 with TRBJ1-6; a weak D match, TRBD1 (5 bases). Germline V gene sequence: CDR1 MDHEN, CDR2 SYDVKM. V gave up 5 bases and J gave up 2 bases, with 16 bases separating them. The CDR3 is made up of 17 amino acids.

This chain connects TRBV6-5 to TRBJ1-2; D is unresolved. CDR3 size: 11 residues. The germline gives CDR1 MNHEY, CDR2 SVGAGI. V dropped 6 bases and J dropped 6 bases, with 8 bases sitting between them. CDR3 in amino acids: CASSTADGYTF. The CDR3 nucleotides are TGTGCCAGCAGCACGGCGGATGGCTACACCTTC.

This clone was counted only a few times. The V and J genes are TRBV30 and TRBJ2-1; no definite D call. Per germline, CDR1 GTSNPN and CDR2 SVGIG (reference sequence). V was shortened by 4 bases and J by 2 bases, with 6 bases between the two germline ends. The CDR3 extends over 12 amino acids. The CDR3 DNA follows: TGTGCCTGGACCCACACCTACAATGAGCAGTTCTTC. Protein product: CAWTHTYNEQFF.

The chain carries TRBV29-1 and TRBJ1-1, with TRBD1 matching over 9 bases. This CDR3 region has 13 residues. Germline CDR1 reads SQVTM; CDR2 reads ANQGSEA. The V and J ends lost 7 bases and 4 bases, in that order; junction bases with no gene match: 7. CDR3 residues: CSETTGGGTEAFF. The CDR3 region has the DNA TGCAGCGAGACGACAGGGGGTGGCACTGAAGCTTTCTTT.

The V call is TRBV5-4, the J call TRBJ2-6; D is possibly TRBD1 (5 bases). The germline gives CDR1 SGHNT, CDR2 YYREEE (reference sequence). V was cut by 9 bases and J by 0 bases, with 10 bases left in between. The length of the CDR3 is 14 residues. This chain's CDR3 is CATDTHSGANVLTF. DNA of the CDR3: TGTGCCACGGACACGCACTCTGGGGCCAACGTCCTGACTTTC.